One sample yielded the 21 T cell receptor beta chains listed below, sequenced in a study of T cells in Graves' hyperthyroidism and ophthalmopathy. RNA transcripts served as the template for amplifying TCR beta CDR3 regions. The TCR CDR3 was amplified in a first-round RT-PCR using the HTBI primer set. One entry per CDR3 protein, called by TCRdb with MiXCR from the multiplex PCR reads. The data contain about 400,000 distinct CDR3 sequences, roughly an eighth of them seen just once; the ten biggest clones take up approximately 27%. The sample comprised blood. The source is a man aged 50 to 60 with Graves' ophthalmopathy.

To note about this clonotype: With a much larger clone just one base away, this may be a read error. This chain joins TRBV29-1 and TRBJ2-1; 14 bases agree with TRBD2. Germline lookup yields CDR1 SQVTM and CDR2 ANQGSEA. V trimming: 4 bases; J trimming: 4 bases; junction bases outside the gene matches: 3. CDR3 size: 15 residues. DNA for the CDR3: TGCAGCGTTGGGGGGACTAGCGGGAGTTACAATGAGCAGTTCTTC. This sequence encodes CSVGGTSGSYNEQFF.

This clonotype was recorded a few times. The chain combines TRBV5-1 with TRBJ2-5; TRBD2 aligns across 11 bases. Trimming took 0 bases from V and 6 from J; bases not matched to a gene: 7. The germline V gene encodes CDR1 SGHRS and CDR2 YFSETQ. The CDR3 length is 16 residues. Here the CDR3 reads CASSLATSGSTKTQYF. The CDR3 nucleotides are TGCGCCAGCAGCTTGGCTACTAGCGGGAGTACGAAGACCCAGTACTTC.

This clonotype was seen a single time. The chain carries TRBV4-2 and TRBJ2-6; D is uncertain. Germline loops: CDR1 LGHNA, CDR2 YNFKEQ. CDR3 size: 15 residues. V was clipped by 0 bases and J by 2 bases, with 5 bases between them. CDR3 sequence (DNA): TGTGCCAGCAGCCAAGAGTCCGCTGGGGCCAACGTCCTGACTTTC. This gives the protein CASSQESAGANVLTF.

Many counts were recorded for this clonotype. The chain combines TRBV5-1 with TRBJ2-5, with a tentative D call TRBD2 (5 bases). Trimming took off 1 base at V and 0 bases at J, with 7 bases between the two ends. Germline V CDR1 and CDR2: SGHRS, YFSETQ. This CDR3 has 14 amino acids. The CDR3 loop is CASSLQDYQETQYF. DNA for the CDR3: TGCGCCAGCAGCTTGCAGGACTACCAAGAGACCCAGTACTTC.

This clonotype has ten or more counts. The CDR3 DNA reads as TGCGCCAGCAGCTTGGACGGGACAAGGCCTTCTGGGACCCAGTACTTC. Its protein product is CASSLDGTRPSGTQYF. The rearrangement joins TRBV5-1 to TRBJ2-5; possibly TRBD1 for D (6 bases). The V end lost 0 bases, the J end lost 7 bases, and 19 bases lay between the germline ends. Germline values: CDR1 SGHRS, CDR2 YFSETQ. The length of the CDR3 is 16 residues.

This chain uses TRBV5-6 with TRBJ2-2; 10 bases are shared with TRBD2. The CDR3 has 19 residues. Germline V gene sequence: CDR1 SGHDT, CDR2 YYEEEE. Unmatched junction bases numbered 15, after V lost 4 bases and J lost 3 bases. The CDR3 coding sequence is TGTGCCAGCAGCGTAAATTTGGGACTAGCGCCGAAGCACACCGGGGAGCTGTTTTTT. It encodes CASSVNLGLAPKHTGELFF.

This clonotype occurred many times. The chain employs TRBV5-6 and TRBJ2-5, with 9 nucleotides matching TRBD1. J was trimmed by 5 bases and V by 3 bases; bases with no gene match: 5. The length of the CDR3 is 14 residues. Germline CDR1 SGHDT, CDR2 YYEEEE. The CDR3 reads CASSSQGAGETQYF. CDR3 DNA sequence: TGTGCCAGCAGCTCACAGGGGGCTGGGGAGACCCAGTACTTC.

In its sample, this clonotype was seen many times. The chain uses TRBV29-1 and TRBJ2-7; TRBD1 matches at 7 bases. The CDR3 covers 17 residues. Germline V gene sequence: CDR1 SQVTM, CDR2 ANQGSEA. V lost 0 bases, J lost 0 bases, and 11 bases stayed unmatched. The CDR3 DNA sequence: TGCAGCGTTGAAGACACACTGATAGAGGGGGCCTCCTACGAGCAGTACTTC. Translation: CSVEDTLIEGASYEQYF.

This chain links TRBV29-1 with TRBJ2-2; 12 nucleotides agree with TRBD2. The CDR3 length is 17 residues. Trimming at V came to 4 bases and at J to 3 bases, leaving 9 bases not matched to a gene. CDR1 is SQVTM and CDR2 is ANQGSEA in the germline V gene. The CDR3 region has the DNA TGCAGCGTTGGACTAGCGGGGGCCGCGCTTGACACCGGGGAGCTGTTTTTT. Translation gives CSVGLAGAALDTGELFF.

The chain employs TRBV4-1 and TRBJ2-3; 13 nucleotides line up with TRBD2. This CDR3 has 17 residues. Germline trimming cut 4 bases from V and 4 bases from J; bases unmatched to any gene: 8. The germline V gene encodes CDR1 MGHRA and CDR2 YSYEKL. CDR3: CASSRGLAGVGPDTQYF. The CDR3 bases are TGCGCCAGCAGCCGAGGACTAGCGGGAGTGGGGCCAGATACGCAGTATTTT.

This clonotype was counted between two and nine times. The V call is TRBV19, the J call TRBJ2-2, with TRBD2 matching over 10 bases. Germline lookup yields CDR1 LNHDA and CDR2 SQIVND (reference sequence). There are 17 residues in the CDR3. After removal of 6 bases from V and 7 bases from J, the junction contained 14 bases not matched to a gene. For the CDR3, the DNA is TGTGCCAGTAGCGTATCTAGCCTAGCGGGAGCGGGCGGGGAGCTGTTTTTT. Encoded protein: CASSVSSLAGAGGELFF.

The chain links TRBV27 to TRBJ2-2, with D possibly being TRBD1 (5 bases). V was pared by 5 bases and J by 0 bases, with 13 bases between. Germline V gives CDR1 MNHEY, CDR2 SMNVEV (reference sequence). The CDR3 is 16 amino acids. This chain's CDR3 is CASSPQALANTGELFF. CDR3 in DNA: TGTGCCAGCAGTCCACAGGCCCTAGCGAACACCGGGGAGCTGTTTTTT.

This clonotype has a count of ten or more. The chain employs TRBV2 and TRBJ1-1, with D unresolved. CDR1 is SNHLY and CDR2 is FYNNEI in the germline V gene. The CDR3 sequence is 11 residues long. Trimming took off 8 bases at V and 5 bases at J, with 9 bases between the two ends. The CDR3 reads CASVWDTEAFF. For the CDR3, the DNA is TGTGCCAGCGTGTGGGATACTGAAGCTTTCTTT.

This clonotype was picked up many times. This sequence joins TRBV7-9 and TRBJ2-2; TRBD1 matches 8 bases. Germline CDR1 is SEHNR and CDR2 is FQNEAQ (reference sequence). Trimming removed 6 bases from V and 7 bases from J; junction bases left unmatched: 10. The CDR3 is made up of 15 amino acids. In DNA form, the CDR3 reads TGTGCCAGCAGTCGCCGGACAGGGTCGATCGGGGAGCTGTTTTTT. Translation gives CASSRRTGSIGELFF.

This clonotype was counted ten times or more. The gene calls are TRBV28 and TRBJ2-5; D ambiguous. V gave up 5 bases and J gave up 7 bases, with 14 bases separating them. Looked up from germline, CDR1 is MDHEN and CDR2 is SYDVKM. CDR3 size: 13 residues. The CDR3, as DNA: TGTGCCAGCAGTAAACCCCCGTTTGGGACCCAGTACTTC. This gives the protein CASSKPPFGTQYF.

The chain couples TRBV4-1 to TRBJ2-4; D is uncertain. Trimming shortened V by 1 base and J by 7 bases, and 5 bases separated the two germline ends. The CDR3 extends over 12 amino acids. The germline V gene has CDR1 MGHRA and CDR2 YSYEKL. CDR3 nucleotides: TGCGCCAGCAGCCAAGGCGACAACATTCAGTACTTC. Translating gives CASSQGDNIQYF.

V and J are TRBV12-3 or TRBV12-4 and TRBJ1-2; D not certain. CDR3 length: 15 amino acids. V lost 5 bases and J 7 bases, leaving 20 bases between the germline ends. CDR3 sequence (DNA): TGTGCCAGCAGTCGACCCCAAGCCACTGGTCCTGGCTACACCTTC. It is translated as CASSRPQATGPGYTF.

This clonotype showed up many times. The V and J genes are TRBV5-1 and TRBJ2-4, with a tentative D call TRBD2 (6 bases). This CDR3 comprises 14 residues. Per germline, CDR1 SGHRS and CDR2 YFSETQ. Trimming pared 4 bases from V and 3 bases from J, leaving 11 bases between. CDR3 amino acids: CASSAGRGKNIQYF. The CDR3 DNA reads TGCGCCAGCAGCGCGGGACGGGGCAAAAACATTCAGTACTTC.

There are many counts of this clonotype. The chain joins TRBV3-1 to TRBJ2-7; D might be TRBD1 or TRBD2, each matching 6 bases. V was pared by 1 base and J by 6 bases, with 13 bases between. CDR3 length: 14 amino acids. CDR1 LGHDT and CDR2 YNNKEL come from the germline V gene (reference sequence). CDR3: CASSQGRGVSEQYF. As DNA, the CDR3 is TGTGCCAGCAGCCAAGGGAGGGGGGTCTCCGAGCAGTACTTC.

This clonotype was picked up a small number of times. The J gene is TRBJ1-2, the V gene TRBV28; D unresolved. The germline V and J ends were trimmed by 2 bases and 3 bases, with 13 bases remaining between them. CDR3 length: 15 residues. Germline-derived CDR1 and CDR2 are MDHEN and SYDVKM. This chain's CDR3 is CASSLMAPPYYGYTF. The DNA of the CDR3 is TGTGCCAGCAGTTTAATGGCCCCTCCCTACTATGGCTACACCTTC.

With respect to this clonotype: The DNA is omitted, as the CDR3 cannot be located on it reliably, and the CDR3 follows TCRdb's listing. The chain is built from TRBV11-2 and TRBJ2-3; TRBD2, the table's D call, was not compared with the DNA. The CDR3 length is 23 residues, termini included. Germline V gene lookup returns CDR1 SGHAT and CDR2 FQNNGV. This CDR3 is CASSFYICSAPSVSGSRTDTQYF.